The sequence of this T cell receptor (beta chain) was determined in a study of T cells in women clearing cervical HPV infection. Produced via immunoSEQ multiplex PCR; TCRdb's table is partial and in-frame only. This repertoire includes approximately 30,000 clones. The CDR3 runs 16 residues. CDR1 LGHNA and CDR2 YNFKEQ come from the germline V gene. With regard to this clone: Its ends do not fully match the called genes, so a read error is possible. The read halts 3 residues ahead of the CDR3 end, with the missing end drawn from the germline J gene.

This TCR derives from a woman between 18 and 69 years old with a cervical HPV16 infection that either progressed to CIN3+ or cleared (not recorded which). The sequenced sample consisted of blood buffy coat. This chain connects TRBV4-2 to TRBJ2-7; the match to TRBD1 covers 9 bases. Incomplete CDR3 DNA: TGCGCCAGCAGCCAGATCGCCGGGACAGGGTCCTACGAG. Translated: CASSQIAGTGSYE. The full CDR3 is CASSQIAGTGSYEQYF.